This T cell receptor beta chain originates from a study of Graves' ophthalmopathy and Graves' hyperthyroidism. Study-wide results and limits: Ophthalmopathy cases were distinguished from stable hyperthyroidism by a 13-signature model, reaching around 90% sensitivity and 81.08% specificity. Blood also held most thyroid clonotypes expanded above 0.001 frequency.

A diagnosis was made from clinical symptoms together with serum thyroxine, TRAb, thyroid ultrasound and orbital computed tomography. The study amplified TCR beta CDR3 regions using RNA transcripts. The first-round RT-PCR employed HTBI primers together with the Qiagen OneStep RT-PCR kit. A multiplex PCR was then performed as the second round. TCRdb re-called the multiplex PCR reads through MiXCR, storing one row per CDR3 protein. In the table there are roughly 420,000 distinct CDR3 sequences, under 25% of which are singletons. The germline V gene encodes CDR1 SGHRS and CDR2 YFSETQ. The CDR3 has 13 amino acids. Trimming cost V 1 base and J 1 base, with 5 bases left between them. There are many counts of this clonotype. The antigen is unknown.

The sample consisted of peripheral blood. The chain uses TRBV5-1 and TRBJ1-1, with D uncertain. The clonotype was recovered from a woman between 18 and 29 years old with stable Graves' hyperthyroidism. The CDR3 DNA is TGCGCCAGCAGCTTGATCACGAACACTGAAGCTTTCTTT. Translating it yields CASSLITNTEAFF.